The 25 T cell receptor beta chains below were found in one sample sequenced in a study of CD8 T cells in ankylosing spondylitis. TCRdb used MiXCR to reprocess the 5' RACE reads, holding one entry per CDR3 protein. Seen here are about 340,000 distinct CDR3 sequences, 20% to 25% observed once, and the top ten hold less than 15%. Sequencing input: blood, either unsorted or a sorted T cell fraction (not recorded which). The source is a male donor with ankylosing spondylitis or in good health (not recorded which).

This clonotype has a count of ten or more. The V and J genes are TRBV12-3 or TRBV12-4 and TRBJ2-5, with TRBD2 as a possible D gene (5 bases). This CDR3 contains 13 residues. V was cut by 4 bases and J by 0 bases, with 6 bases left in between. The CDR3 sequence: CASSSGYQETQYF. In nucleotides, the CDR3 is TGTGCCAGCAGTTCGGGGTACCAAGAGACCCAGTACTTC.

This clonotype was counted a few times. This sequence joins TRBV29-1 and TRBJ2-2; D is possibly TRBD1 (5 bases). This CDR3 is 13 amino acids long. Trimming shortened V by 2 bases and J by 7 bases, and 11 bases separated the two germline ends. CDR1 and CDR2 from the germline V gene are SQVTM and ANQGSEA. The DNA for the CDR3 is TGCAGCGTTGAATCGTCGCAGGGCGGGGAGCTGTTTTTT. As protein: CSVESSQGGELFF.

In this sample, this clonotype turned up a few times. The V call is TRBV20-1, the J call TRBJ2-7; TRBD2 is a possible D gene (5 bases). The CDR3 has 13 amino acids. The germline gives CDR1 DFQATT, CDR2 SNEGSKA (reference sequence). V was cut by 3 bases and J by 4 bases, with 13 bases left in between. The CDR3 nucleotides are TGCAGTGCTAGCCCAGGACCGGGATACGAGCAGTACTTC. This translates into CSASPGPGYEQYF.

The chain joins TRBV5-4 to TRBJ2-1, with unresolved D. CDR1 and CDR2 (germline): SGHNT, YYREEE (reference sequence). The V and J ends lost 4 bases and 6 bases respectively, with 8 bases between them. CDR3 size: 12 residues. This chain's CDR3 is CASSVGINEQFF. The DNA for the CDR3 is TGTGCCAGCAGCGTAGGGATCAATGAGCAGTTCTTC. The entire variable domain, with the rest obtained from reference TRBV5-4 and TRBJ2-1, is as follows: ETGVTQSPTHLIKTRGQQVTLRCSSQSGHNTVSWYQQALGQGPQFIFQYYREEENGRGNFPPRFSGLQFPNYSSELNVNALELDDSALYLCASSVGINEQFFGPGTRLTVL.

The chain carries TRBV29-1 and TRBJ1-1; 10 positions match TRBD1. CDR1 is SQVTM and CDR2 is ANQGSEA in the germline V gene. J was trimmed by 0 bases and V by 2 bases; bases with no gene match: 3. CDR3 length equals 15 residues. CDR3: CSVERQGAMNTEAFF. DNA for the CDR3: TGCAGCGTTGAAAGACAGGGGGCAATGAACACTGAAGCTTTCTTT.

In its sample, this clonotype was seen once. CDR3 region: CASSDGWDLEGNTQYF. As DNA, the CDR3 is TGTGCCAGCAGCGACGGCTGGGACCTCGAGGGAAATACGCAGTATTTT. J is TRBJ2-3 and V is TRBV7-8; D is tentatively TRBD1 or TRBD2 (5 bases each). The CDR3 has 16 residues. The germline V and J ends were trimmed by 5 bases and 7 bases, with 22 bases remaining between them. Germline V gives CDR1 SGHVS, CDR2 FQNEAQ.

This clonotype came up a few times. The rearrangement joins TRBV7-8 to TRBJ2-2; a possible D gene is TRBD1 (5 bases). CDR3 length: 17 residues. Germline V gene sequence: CDR1 SGHVS, CDR2 FQNEAQ. The V and J ends lost 2 bases and 3 bases respectively, with 16 bases between them. The CDR3 DNA follows: TGTGCCAGCAGCTTATTGTCAGGGTCAGTCGACACCGGGGAGCTGTTTTTT. Its translation is CASSLLSGSVDTGELFF.

The chain links TRBV4-1 to TRBJ2-3; no reliable D call. There are 14 residues in the CDR3. V was cut by 0 bases and J by 7 bases, with 11 bases left in between. Germline V gene data show CDR1 as MGHRA and CDR2 as YSYEKL. The CDR3 reads CASSQELAGNTQYF. The CDR3 region has the DNA TGCGCCAGCAGCCAAGAACTCGCTGGGAATACGCAGTATTTT.

The chain combines TRBV2 with TRBJ2-7; tentative D call: TRBD1 (5 bases). The germline V gene encodes CDR1 SNHLY and CDR2 FYNNEI. The CDR3 has 14 residues. The V end lost 3 bases, the J end lost 6 bases, and 15 bases lay between the germline ends. CDR3 sequence reads: CASSEGQPPAEQYF. DNA of the CDR3: TGTGCCAGCAGTGAGGGGCAACCGCCGGCCGAGCAGTACTTC.

V is TRBV7-9 and J is TRBJ2-7; 8 bases fit TRBD1. Germline V lookup: CDR1 SEHNR, CDR2 FQNEAQ (reference sequence). The CDR3 is made up of 15 amino acids. Trimming removed 5 bases from V and 5 bases from J; junction bases left unmatched: 11. The CDR3: CASSPERQGANEQYF. CDR3 DNA sequence: TGTGCCAGCAGCCCCGAGCGGCAGGGGGCGAACGAGCAGTACTTC. Full variable domain (rest looked up from reference TRBV7-9 and TRBJ2-7): DTGVSQNPRHKITKRGQNVTFRCDPISEHNRLYWYRQTLGQGPEFLTYFQNEAQLEKSRLLSDRFSAERPKGSFSTLEIQRTEQGDSAMYLCASSPERQGANEQYFGPGTRLTVT.

V usage is TRBV9 and J usage is TRBJ2-7, with D perhaps TRBD2 (5 bases). V was trimmed by 0 bases and J by 6 bases, leaving 7 bases between them. The CDR3 sequence is 12 residues long. Germline V CDR1 and CDR2: SGDLS, YYNGEE. CDR3 in amino acids: CASSVDRGEQYF. The CDR3 DNA follows: TGTGCCAGCAGCGTAGACCGGGGCGAGCAGTACTTC.

The rearrangement uses TRBV15 and TRBJ2-7, with D possibly TRBD1 on 5 matching bases. V dropped 0 bases and J dropped 3 bases, with 12 bases sitting between them. Germline CDR1 reads LNHNV; CDR2 reads YYDKDF (reference sequence). This CDR3 comprises 15 residues. Here the CDR3 DNA reads TGTGCCACCAGCAGAGATCGATCAGGGTACTACGAGCAGTACTTC. Translation gives CATSRDRSGYYEQYF. Based on the CDR3 plus reference TRBV15 and TRBJ2-7, the full variable domain is DAMVIQNPRYQVTQFGKPVTLSCSQTLNHNVMYWYQQKSSQAPKLLFHYYDKDFNNEADTPDNFQSRRPNTSFCFLDIRSPGLGDTAMYLCATSRDRSGYYEQYFGPGTRLTVT.

This clonotype came up a few times. The rearrangement uses TRBV4-1 and TRBJ2-3; tentatively, D is TRBD1 or TRBD2 (5 bases each). The CDR3 is 15 residues long. V shed 4 bases and J shed 3 bases, with 14 bases lying between them. Germline-derived CDR1 and CDR2 are MGHRA and YSYEKL. This chain's CDR3 is CASSPRGDYTDTQYF. The CDR3, as DNA: TGCGCCAGCAGCCCGAGAGGGGATTATACAGATACGCAGTATTTT.

This clonotype was observed a handful of times. A junction end diverges from the germline sequence, so it may reflect a read error. V gene TRBV12-3 or TRBV12-4 combines with J gene TRBJ2-7, with 9 bases lining up with TRBD1. The CDR3 is 15 amino acids. This CDR3 reads CATSFLGTGNVEQYF. DNA of the CDR3: TGTGCCACCAGTTTTCTCGGGACAGGGAACGTCGAGCAGTACTTC.

The J gene is TRBJ2-3, the V gene TRBV29-1; possibly TRBD2 for D (6 bases). There are 14 residues in the CDR3. Germline CDR1 and CDR2: SQVTM and ANQGSEA. The ends were cut back, 4 bases at V and 0 bases at J, with 11 bases in the middle. CDR3 residues: CSVVAGSSTDTQYF. The CDR3 DNA sequence: TGCAGCGTTGTGGCGGGGTCTAGCACAGATACGCAGTATTTT.

This clonotype was picked up one time. The chain's CDR3 is CASRDDRAGTDTQYF. The CDR3 DNA is TGTGCCAGCAGGGACGACAGGGCTGGCACAGATACGCAGTATTTT. The V call is TRBV12-3 or TRBV12-4, the J call TRBJ2-3; 7 nucleotides line up with TRBD1. V lost 6 bases to trimming and J lost 1 base; unmatched junction nucleotides: 7. The CDR3 spans 15 residues.

The chain carries TRBV11-3 and TRBJ1-1; D unresolved. V was pared by 0 bases and J by 0 bases, with 11 bases between. CDR1 is SGHNT, CDR2 YENEEA, per germline. The length of the CDR3 is 16 residues. CDR3 sequence reads: CASSLESGVMNTEAFF. CDR3 nucleotides: TGTGCCAGCAGCTTAGAGAGTGGGGTTATGAACACTGAAGCTTTCTTT. Looking up the rest from reference TRBV11-3 and TRBJ1-1 gives the full variable domain: EAGVVQSPRYKIIEKKQPVAFWCNPISGHNTLYWYLQNLGQGPELLIRYENEEAVDDSQLPKDRFSAERLKGVDSTLKIQPAELGDSAVYLCASSLESGVMNTEAFFGQGTRLTVV.

The sample holds one count of this clonotype. V usage is TRBV7-6 and J usage is TRBJ2-1, with D tentatively TRBD1 (9 bases). V lost 0 bases and J lost 5, with 20 bases in between. The CDR3 has 18 residues. Per germline, CDR1 SGHVS and CDR2 FNYEAQ. The CDR3: CASSLAPGGDREDNEQFF. CDR3 sequence (DNA): TGTGCCAGCAGCTTAGCCCCGGGGGGGGACAGGGAAGACAATGAGCAGTTCTTC.

This chain connects TRBV10-3 to TRBJ2-7, with D uncertain. The CDR3 is made up of 14 amino acids. Trimming took 2 bases from V and 6 from J, leaving 14 bases between them. Germline V gene lookup returns CDR1 ENHRY and CDR2 SYGVKD. CDR3 residues: CAISESQFMGEQYF. CDR3 bases: TGTGCCATCAGTGAGAGTCAGTTCATGGGCGAGCAGTACTTC.

The chain recombines TRBV12-3 or TRBV12-4 with TRBJ1-2; D is ambiguous. V was trimmed by 5 bases and J by 8 bases, leaving 15 bases between them. CDR3 length: 13 amino acids. The CDR3 reads CASSEVTAGGYTF. The CDR3 coding sequence is TGTGCCAGCAGTGAGGTTACGGCAGGCGGCTACACCTTC.

This sequence joins TRBV2 and TRBJ1-2, with D unclear. Germline-derived CDR1 and CDR2 are SNHLY and FYNNEI. Trimming pared 7 bases from V and 0 bases from J, leaving 12 bases between. This CDR3 region has 14 residues. The CDR3 DNA reads TGTGCCAGCACCCCAGGAGTCTCTAACTATGGCTACACCTTC. It codes for CASTPGVSNYGYTF.

V is TRBV20-1 and J is TRBJ2-5, with TRBD2 matching over 15 bases. The junction had 7 bases not matched to a gene; V was cut back by 3 bases and J by 2 bases. Germline values: CDR1 DFQATT, CDR2 SNEGSKA (reference sequence). The CDR3 is 17 amino acids. The CDR3 is CSASDTGLAGGQETQYF. The CDR3 DNA is TGCAGTGCTAGTGACACGGGACTAGCGGGGGGACAAGAGACCCAGTACTTC.

This clonotype occurred a few times. The V gene is TRBV7-9, the J gene TRBJ2-3, with a weak D call TRBD2 (6 bases). Germline lookup yields CDR1 SEHNR and CDR2 FQNEAQ (reference sequence). Deletions cut 3 bases from V and 6 bases from J, with 19 bases between. The CDR3 consists of 16 residues. The CDR3 coding sequence is TGTGCCAGCAGCTTTTTATACGCGAGCGGAGGGGATACGCAGTATTTT. Encoded protein: CASSFLYASGGDTQYF.

In this sample, this clonotype turned up many times. This chain connects TRBV12-3 or TRBV12-4 to TRBJ2-7; D not resolved. The CDR3 has 12 residues. The ends were cut back, 6 bases at V and 2 bases at J, with 8 bases in the middle. CDR3 sequence (DNA): TGTGCCAGCAGCCTTAGGACCTACGAGCAGTACTTC. The encoded protein is CASSLRTYEQYF.

This clonotype was observed a few times. The rearrangement uses TRBV20-1 and TRBJ2-7, with D uncertain. The CDR3 contains 13 residues. Deletions cut 3 bases from V and 2 bases from J, with 11 bases between. The germline gives CDR1 DFQATT, CDR2 SNEGSKA (reference sequence). The CDR3 coding sequence is TGCAGTGCTAGCCCCGACACCCCCTACGAGCAGTACTTC. Protein: CSASPDTPYEQYF.